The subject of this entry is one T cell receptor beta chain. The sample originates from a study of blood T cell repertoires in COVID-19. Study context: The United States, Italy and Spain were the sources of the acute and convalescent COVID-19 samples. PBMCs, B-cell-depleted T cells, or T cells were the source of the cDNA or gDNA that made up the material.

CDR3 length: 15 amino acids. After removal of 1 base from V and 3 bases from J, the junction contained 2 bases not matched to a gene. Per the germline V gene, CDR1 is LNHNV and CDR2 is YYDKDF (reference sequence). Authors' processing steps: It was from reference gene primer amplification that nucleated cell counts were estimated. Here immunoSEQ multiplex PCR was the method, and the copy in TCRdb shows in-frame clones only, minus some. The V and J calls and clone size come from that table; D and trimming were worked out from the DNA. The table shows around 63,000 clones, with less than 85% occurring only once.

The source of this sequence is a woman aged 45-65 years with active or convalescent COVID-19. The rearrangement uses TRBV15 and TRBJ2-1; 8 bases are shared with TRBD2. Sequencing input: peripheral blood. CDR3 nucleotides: TGTGCCACCAGCAGAGGGGGGACTAGCTACAATGAGCAGTTCTTC. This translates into CATSRGGTSYNEQFF.